This T cell receptor (beta chain) derives from a study of blood T cell repertoires in COVID-19. Whole-study context: T cells, B-cell-depleted T cells, or PBMCs provided the cDNA or gDNA that served as material.

The CDR3 region is 9 residues in length, termini included. Germline CDR1 and CDR2: SEHNR and FQNEAQ (reference sequence). The protocol was immunoSEQ multiplex PCR, while the TCRdb copy is restricted to in-frame clones and leaves out a portion. The repertoire consists of around 340,000 clones, with approximately 90% occurring once and the leading ten covering less than 5%. In the case of this clone: The missing conserved phenylalanine or tryptophan at the end of this CDR3 makes a read error likely. No DNA is shown, since the ends of the CDR3 on it are uncertain; the CDR3 is the one TCRdb lists.

The chain carries TRBV7-9 and TRBJ1-2. Sequencing was done on a sample of peripheral blood. This receptor was taken from a woman in her sixties with COVID-19, enrolled during active disease. This CDR3 reads CASSNSLSE.